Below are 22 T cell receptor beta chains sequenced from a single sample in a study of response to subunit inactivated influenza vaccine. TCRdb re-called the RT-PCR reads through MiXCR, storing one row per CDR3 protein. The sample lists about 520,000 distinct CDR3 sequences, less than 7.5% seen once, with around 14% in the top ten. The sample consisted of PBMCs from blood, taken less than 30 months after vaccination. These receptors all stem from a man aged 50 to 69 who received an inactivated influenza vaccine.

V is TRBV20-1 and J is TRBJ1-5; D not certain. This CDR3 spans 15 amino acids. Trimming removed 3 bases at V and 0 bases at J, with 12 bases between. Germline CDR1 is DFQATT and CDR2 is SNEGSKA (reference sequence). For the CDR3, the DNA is TGCAGTGCTAGGGGAGAGTCTTATAGCAATCAGCCCCAGCATTTT. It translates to CSARGESYSNQPQHF.

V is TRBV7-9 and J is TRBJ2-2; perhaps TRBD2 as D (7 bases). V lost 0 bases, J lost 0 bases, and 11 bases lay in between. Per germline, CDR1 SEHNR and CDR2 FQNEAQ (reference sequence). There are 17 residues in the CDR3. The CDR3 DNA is TGTGCCAGCAGCTTAGCTGGGCGGGGGCCGAACACCGGGGAGCTGTTTTTT. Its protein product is CASSLAGRGPNTGELFF.

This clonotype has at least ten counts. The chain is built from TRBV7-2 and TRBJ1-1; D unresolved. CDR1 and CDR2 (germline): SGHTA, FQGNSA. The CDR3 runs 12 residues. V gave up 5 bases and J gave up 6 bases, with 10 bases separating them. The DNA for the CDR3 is TGTGCCAGCAGCCAAGTTTTCCCTGAAGCTTTCTTT. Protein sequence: CASSQVFPEAFF. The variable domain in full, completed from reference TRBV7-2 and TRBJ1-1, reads GAGVSQSPSNKVTEKGKDVELRCDPISGHTALYWYRQSLGQGLEFLIYFQGNSAPDKSGLPSDRFSAERTGGSVSTLTIQRTQQEDSAVYLCASSQVFPEAFFGQGTRLTVV.

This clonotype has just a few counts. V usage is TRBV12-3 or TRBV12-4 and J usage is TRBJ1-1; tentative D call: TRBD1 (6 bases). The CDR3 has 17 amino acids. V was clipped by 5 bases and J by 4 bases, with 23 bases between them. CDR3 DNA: TGTGCCAGCAGTCGAAGGAGGGGGGCTATTTTGGGCACTGAAGCTTTCTTT. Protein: CASSRRRGAILGTEAFF.

The CDR3 DNA sequence: TGTGCCATCAGTGAGTCCGGGGGAAGGAATGAGCAGTTCTTC. Residues: CAISESGGRNEQFF. The V and J genes are TRBV10-3 and TRBJ2-1, with D possibly being TRBD2 (6 bases). The CDR3 spans 14 residues. Germline CDR1 and CDR2: ENHRY and SYGVKD. V was shortened by 0 bases and J by 7 bases, with 10 bases between the two germline ends.

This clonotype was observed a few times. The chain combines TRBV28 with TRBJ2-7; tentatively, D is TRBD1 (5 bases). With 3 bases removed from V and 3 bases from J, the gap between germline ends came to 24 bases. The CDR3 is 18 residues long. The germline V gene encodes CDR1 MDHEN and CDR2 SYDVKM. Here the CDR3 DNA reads TGTGCCAGCAGTTTTCCGATCAGGGTTAGTGGTCCTGACTACGAGCAGTACTTC. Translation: CASSFPIRVSGPDYEQYF.

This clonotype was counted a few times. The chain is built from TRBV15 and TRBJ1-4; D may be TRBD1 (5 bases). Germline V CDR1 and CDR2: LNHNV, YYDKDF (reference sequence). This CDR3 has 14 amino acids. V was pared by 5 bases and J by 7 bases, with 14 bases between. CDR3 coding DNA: TGTGCCACCAGCCCTGGGCAGGGCAGTGAAAAACTGTTTTTT. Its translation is CATSPGQGSEKLFF. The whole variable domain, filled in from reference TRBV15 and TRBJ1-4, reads DAMVIQNPRYQVTQFGKPVTLSCSQTLNHNVMYWYQQKSSQAPKLLFHYYDKDFNNEADTPDNFQSRRPNTSFCFLDIRSPGLGDTAMYLCATSPGQGSEKLFFGSGTQLSVL.

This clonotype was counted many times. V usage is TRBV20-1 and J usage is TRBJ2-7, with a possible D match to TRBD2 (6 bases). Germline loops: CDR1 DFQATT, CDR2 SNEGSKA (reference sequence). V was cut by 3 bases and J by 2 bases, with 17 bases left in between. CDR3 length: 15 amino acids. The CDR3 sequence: CSARSRGVSAYEQYF. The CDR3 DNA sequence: TGCAGTGCTAGGAGTCGCGGGGTTTCGGCCTACGAGCAGTACTTC.

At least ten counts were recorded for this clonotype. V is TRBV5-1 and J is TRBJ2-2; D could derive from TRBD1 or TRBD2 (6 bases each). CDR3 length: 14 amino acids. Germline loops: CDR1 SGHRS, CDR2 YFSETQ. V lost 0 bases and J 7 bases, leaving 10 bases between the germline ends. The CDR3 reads CASSLDREDGELFF. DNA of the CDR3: TGCGCCAGCAGCTTGGACAGGGAGGACGGGGAGCTGTTTTTT.

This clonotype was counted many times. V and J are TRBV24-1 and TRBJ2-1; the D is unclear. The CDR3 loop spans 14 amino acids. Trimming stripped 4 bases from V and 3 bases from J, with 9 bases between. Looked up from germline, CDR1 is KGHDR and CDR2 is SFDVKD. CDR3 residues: CATSEGSFYNEQFF. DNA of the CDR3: TGTGCCACCAGTGAGGGGTCCTTCTACAATGAGCAGTTCTTC.

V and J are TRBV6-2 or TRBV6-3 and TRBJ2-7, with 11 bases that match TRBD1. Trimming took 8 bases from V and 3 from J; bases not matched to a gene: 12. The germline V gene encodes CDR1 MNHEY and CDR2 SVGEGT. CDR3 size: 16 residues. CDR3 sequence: CASLGTGGSIRYEQYF. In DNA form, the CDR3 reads TGTGCCAGCCTGGGGACAGGGGGATCTATCCGCTACGAGCAGTACTTC.

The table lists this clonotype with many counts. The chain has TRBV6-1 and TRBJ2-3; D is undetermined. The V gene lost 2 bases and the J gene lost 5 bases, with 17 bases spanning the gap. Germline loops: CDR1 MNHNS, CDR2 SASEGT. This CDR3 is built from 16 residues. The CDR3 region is CASSEFWAGNVDTQYF. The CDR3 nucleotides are TGTGCCAGCAGTGAATTTTGGGCTGGGAATGTAGATACGCAGTATTTT.

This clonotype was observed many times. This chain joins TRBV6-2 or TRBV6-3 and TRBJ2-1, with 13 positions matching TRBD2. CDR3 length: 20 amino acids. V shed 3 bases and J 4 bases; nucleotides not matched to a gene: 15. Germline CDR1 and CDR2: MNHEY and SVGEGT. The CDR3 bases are TGTGCCAGCAGTTATTTGTCGGGCTACGGGACTAGCGGGACATACAATGAGCAGTTCTTC. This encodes CASSYLSGYGTSGTYNEQFF.

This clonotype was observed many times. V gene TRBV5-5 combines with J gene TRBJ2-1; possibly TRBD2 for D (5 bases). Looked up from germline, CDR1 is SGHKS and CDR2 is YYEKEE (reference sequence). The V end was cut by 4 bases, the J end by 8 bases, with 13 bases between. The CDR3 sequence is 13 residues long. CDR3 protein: CASSASSWDEQFF. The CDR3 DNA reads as TGTGCCAGCAGCGCTAGCTCTTGGGATGAGCAGTTCTTC.

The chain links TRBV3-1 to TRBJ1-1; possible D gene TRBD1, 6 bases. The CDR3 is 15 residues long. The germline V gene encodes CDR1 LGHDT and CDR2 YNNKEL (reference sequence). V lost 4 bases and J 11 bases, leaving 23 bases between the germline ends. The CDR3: CASSRVPGGPVVAFF. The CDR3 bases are TGTGCCAGCAGCCGTGTCCCCGGGGGCCCGGTAGTTGCTTTCTTT.

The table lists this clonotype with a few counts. As DNA, the CDR3 is TGTGCCAGCAGTTTAGCTCCCGACGGGGGGGCCGATGAGACCCAGTACTTC. Protein product: CASSLAPDGGADETQYF. V usage is TRBV12-3 or TRBV12-4 and J usage is TRBJ2-5; 8 bases agree with TRBD2. V shed 0 bases, J shed 5 bases, and the junction held 11 bases outside the gene matches. The CDR3 has 17 amino acids.

This CDR3 is CASSVATRAAVYEQYF. In nucleotides, the CDR3 is TGTGCCAGCAGCGTAGCTACTAGGGCAGCCGTCTACGAGCAGTACTTC. This sequence joins TRBV9 and TRBJ2-7; D may be TRBD2 (5 bases). Germline CDR1 and CDR2: SGDLS and YYNGEE. This CDR3 region has 16 residues. V shed 0 bases and J shed 3 bases, with 16 bases lying between them.

Here the CDR3 reads CASSSSPGQGQETQYF. The DNA for the CDR3 is TGTGCCAGCAGCTCAAGTCCGGGGCAGGGCCAAGAGACCCAGTACTTC. The gene calls are TRBV7-6 and TRBJ2-5; D might be TRBD1 or TRBD2, each matching 5 bases. Germline V CDR1 and CDR2: SGHVS, FNYEAQ. This CDR3 contains 16 residues. The V end was cut by 4 bases, the J end by 1 base, with 16 bases between.

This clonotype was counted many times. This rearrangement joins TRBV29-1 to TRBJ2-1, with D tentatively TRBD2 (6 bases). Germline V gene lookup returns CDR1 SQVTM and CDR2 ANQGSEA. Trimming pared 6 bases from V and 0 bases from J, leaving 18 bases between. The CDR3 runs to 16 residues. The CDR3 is CSVPAGGLSSYNEQFF. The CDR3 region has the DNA TGCAGCGTCCCCGCCGGAGGGTTGAGCTCCTACAATGAGCAGTTCTTC.

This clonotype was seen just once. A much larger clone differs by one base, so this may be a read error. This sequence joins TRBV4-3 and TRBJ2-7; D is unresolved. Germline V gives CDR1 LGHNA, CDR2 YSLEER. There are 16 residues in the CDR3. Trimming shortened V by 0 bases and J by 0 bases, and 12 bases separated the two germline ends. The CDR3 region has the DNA TGCGCCAGCAGCCAAGATTTCCTAGGGTACTCCTACGAGCAGTACTTC. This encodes CASSQDFLGYSYEQYF.

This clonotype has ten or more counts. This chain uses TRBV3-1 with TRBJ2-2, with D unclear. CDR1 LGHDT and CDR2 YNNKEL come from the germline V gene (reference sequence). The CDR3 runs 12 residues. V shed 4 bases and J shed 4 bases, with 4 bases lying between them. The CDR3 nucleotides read TGTGCCAGCAGCCCATTCACCGGGGAGCTGTTTTTT. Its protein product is CASSPFTGELFF. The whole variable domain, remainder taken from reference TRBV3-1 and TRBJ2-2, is DTAVSQTPKYLVTQMGNDKSIKCEQNLGHDTMYWYKQDSKKFLKIMFSYNNKELIINETVPNRFSPKSPDKAHLNLHINSLELGDSAVYFCASSPFTGELFFGEGSRLTVL.

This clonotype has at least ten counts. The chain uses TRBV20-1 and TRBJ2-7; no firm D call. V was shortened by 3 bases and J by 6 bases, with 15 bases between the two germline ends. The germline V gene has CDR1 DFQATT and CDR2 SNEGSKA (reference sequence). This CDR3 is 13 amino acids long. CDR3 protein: CSARLSGSREQYF. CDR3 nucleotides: TGCAGTGCTAGGTTATCGGGTTCTCGCGAGCAGTACTTC.